The clone carrying this TCR beta chain is a singleton in its sample. The V gene's germline CDR1 is KGHDR and CDR2 SFDVKD. CDR3 length: 16 amino acids. Trimming shortened V by 3 bases and J by 7 bases, and 18 bases separated the two germline ends. These data belong to a study of blood T cell repertoires in COVID-19. Study as a whole: There were acute and convalescent COVID-19 samples, and they came from the United States, Italy and Spain. T cells, B-cell-depleted T cells, or PBMCs provided the cDNA or gDNA that served as material.

The assay was immunoSEQ multiplex PCR, and TCRdb's table has in-frame clones only and misses some. The data hold around 300,000 clones, with 90% observed a single time. Sequencing was carried out using peripheral blood. The rearrangement links TRBV24-1 to TRBJ2-1; a weak D match, TRBD1 (7 bases). This clonotype was obtained from a woman between 40 and 55 years old with COVID-19, enrolled during active disease. The CDR3 bases are TGTGCCACCAGTGATCCAGGAGGGGACAGAACGAATGAGCAGTTCTTC. Its protein product is CATSDPGGDRTNEQFF.